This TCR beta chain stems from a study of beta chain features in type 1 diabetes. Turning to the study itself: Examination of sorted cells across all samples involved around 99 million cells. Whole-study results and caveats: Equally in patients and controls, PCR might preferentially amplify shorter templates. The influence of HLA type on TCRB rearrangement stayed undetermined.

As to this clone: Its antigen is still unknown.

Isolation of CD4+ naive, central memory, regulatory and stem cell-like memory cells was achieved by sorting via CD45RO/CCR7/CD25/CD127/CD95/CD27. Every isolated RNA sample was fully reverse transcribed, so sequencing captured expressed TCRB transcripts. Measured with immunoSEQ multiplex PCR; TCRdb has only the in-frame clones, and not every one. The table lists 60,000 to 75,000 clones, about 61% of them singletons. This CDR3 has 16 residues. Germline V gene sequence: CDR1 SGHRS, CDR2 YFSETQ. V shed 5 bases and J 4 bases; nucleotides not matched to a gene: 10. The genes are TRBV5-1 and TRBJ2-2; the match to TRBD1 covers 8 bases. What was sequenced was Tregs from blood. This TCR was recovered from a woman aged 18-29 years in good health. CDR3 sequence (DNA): TGCGCCAGCAGTTCGAGGCAGGGGGCCGGCACCGGGGAGCTGTTTTTT. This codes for CASSSRQGAGTGELFF. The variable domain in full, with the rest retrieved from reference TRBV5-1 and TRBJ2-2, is KAGVTQTPRYLIKTRGQQVTLSCSPISGHRSVSWYQQTPGQGLQFLFEYFSETQRNKGNFPGRFSGRQFSNSRSEMNVSTLELGDSALYLCASSSRQGAGTGELFFGEGSRLTVL.